Listed below are T cell receptor beta chains from one sample, sequenced in a study of vaccination and CD4 T cells after COVID-19. TCRdb independently ran MiXCR on the PCR reads; one entry per CDR3 protein. The sample records thousands of distinct CDR3 sequences, roughly 17% being singletons. These receptors lack a known antigen. Sequencing was performed on CD4+ T cells from blood, cultured in vitro. Source of these receptors: a human donor who had recovered from COVID-19. Both conserved end residues are part of each CDR3. The D gene is left open where the match is weak. The size field is filled for only some rows; it gives once, few, many or a size class.

size | J | V | D | DNA | CDR3
- | TRBJ2-2 | TRBV5-4 | - | TGTGCCAGCAGGAACAGGCGTGTGAACACCGGGGAGCTGTTTTTT | CASRNRRVNTGELFF
few | TRBJ1-2 | TRBV2 | - | TGTGCCAGTCGGCTGAGGGGGAACTATGGCTACACCTTC | CASRLRGNYGYTF
- | TRBJ2-4 | TRBV11-2 | TRBD2 | TGTGCCAGCAGCACAACCGGACTAGCGGAAAACATTCAGTACTTC | CASSTTGLAENIQYF
- | TRBJ2-7 | TRBV7-2 | - | TGTGCCAGCAGCTTAGTAGGGGAGAGCTCCTACGAGCAGTACTTC | CASSLVGESSYEQYF
medium-sized | TRBJ1-1 | TRBV2 | - | TGTGCCAGCAGTGAGACCCCAGGGGCCGGGACTGAAGCTTTCTTT | CASSETPGAGTEAFF
- | TRBJ1-1 | TRBV2 | TRBD1 | TGTGCCAGCAGTTCCCGAGGACAGGGATTAGAAGCTTTCTTT | CASSSRGQGLEAFF
once | TRBJ1-3 | TRBV6-1 | - | TGTACCAGCAGGGGCCAGGGAGGAGGAAACACCATATATTTT | CTSRGQGGGNTIYF
few | TRBJ2-3 | TRBV20-1 | TRBD2 | TGCAGTGCTCCTTCGACTAGCGGAACAGATACGCAGTATTTT | CSAPSTSGTDTQYF
- | TRBJ2-7 | TRBV5-1 | - | TGCGCCAGCAGCTTTGGGGGTCCCGAGCAGTACTTC | CASSFGGPEQYF
- | TRBJ1-2 | TRBV7-8 | - | TGTGCCACCTCCCCTGATTTGGGCTATGGCTACACCTTC | CATSPDLGYGYTF
few | TRBJ2-3 | TRBV7-3 | - | TGTGCCAGCAGCTTAATTGGGGGGGCGTCCACAGATACGCAGTATTTT | CASSLIGGASTDTQYF
few | TRBJ2-3 | TRBV6-1 | - | TGTGCCAGCACTAGGGGCGGGATGGTAGATACGCAGTATTTT | CASTRGGMVDTQYF
few | TRBJ1-5 | TRBV19 | - | TGTGCCAGTAGTGACAGCCTACCGAGACAGCCCCAGCATTTT | CASSDSLPRQPQHF
medium-sized | TRBJ2-1 | TRBV6-1 | - | TGTGCCAGCAGTCACCTGTGGGGGGGCTCGGGGAATGAGCAGTTCTTC | CASSHLWGGSGNEQFF
medium-sized | TRBJ1-1 | TRBV4-2 | - | TGTGCCAGCAGCCAACATGGGGGGGGAATGAACACTGAAGCTTTCTTT | CASSQHGGGMNTEAFF
medium-sized | TRBJ2-7 | TRBV2 | - | TGTGCCAGCAGTGATTCTTTGGGCACTCACGGGCAGTACTTC | CASSDSLGTHGQYF
medium-sized | TRBJ1-5 | TRBV19 | - | TGTGCCAGTAGTATAATGGAGGGAGGCAATCAGCCCCAGCATTTT | CASSIMEGGNQPQHF
- | TRBJ2-7 | TRBV5-3 | - | TGTGCCAGCAGCTTGAGGCAGGGCAACGAGCAGTACTTC | CASSLRQGNEQYF
- | TRBJ2-2 | TRBV7-9 | TRBD1 | TGTGCCAGCAGCCTTACGGGACAGGGGGCCGGCGGGGAGCTGTTTTTT | CASSLTGQGAGGELFF
- | TRBJ1-3 | TRBV29-1 | - | TGCAGCGTTGACCGACGGGGGTCTGGAAACACCATATATTTT | CSVDRRGSGNTIYF
few | TRBJ2-3 | TRBV7-9 | TRBD2 | TGTGCCAGCAGCGCCCGACTAGCGGGGGCGGTAGATACGCAGTATTTT | CASSARLAGAVDTQYF
- | TRBJ2-3 | TRBV20-1 | - | TGCAGTGCTGGTGACAGGGTAGGAGGGACAGATACGCAGTATTTT | CSAGDRVGGTDTQYF
- | TRBJ2-7 | TRBV2 | - | TGTGCCACCCTACTTGATCTGACCTACGAGCAGTACTTC | CATLLDLTYEQYF
- | TRBJ1-1 | TRBV20-1 | TRBD1 | TGCAGTGCTGGACAGGGAAGTACTGAAGCTTTCTTT | CSAGQGSTEAFF
- | TRBJ2-7 | TRBV7-9 | - | TGTGCCAGCAGCTTACCGGGGGGCTCGGTGGAGCAGTACTTC | CASSLPGGSVEQYF
- | TRBJ1-2 | TRBV25-1 | - | TGTGCCAGCAGTGATGTTGGGGGCGGGTGGAACTATGGCTACACCTTC | CASSDVGGGWNYGYTF
few | TRBJ1-1 | TRBV10-3 | TRBD1 | TGTGCCACCGAGGGGGGGACAGGGTCGAGAGACACTGAAGCTTTCTTT | CATEGGTGSRDTEAFF
medium-sized | TRBJ1-1 | TRBV6-1 | - | TGTGCCAGCACCCCCCCCGCAGGGGCCGGTAACACTGAAGCTTTCTTT | CASTPPAGAGNTEAFF
- | TRBJ2-1 | TRBV3-1 | - | TGTGCCAGCAGCCAGATCTTGGGCTCGGAGCAGTTCTTC | CASSQILGSEQFF
few | TRBJ1-5 | TRBV20-1 | - | TGCAGTGCTAGAATTGGGGGGGGCTCTATAAGCAATCAGCCCCAGCATTTT | CSARIGGGSISNQPQHF
large | TRBJ1-2 | TRBV6-1 | - | TGTGCCAGCAGTCCCCTCCCCACACCGGATGGCTACACCTTC | CASSPLPTPDGYTF
medium-sized | TRBJ2-5 | TRBV21-1 | - | TGTGCCAGCAGCAAAGTGCCTAGCGGCGGAATAAAGCAAGAGACCCAGTACTTC | CASSKVPSGGIKQETQYF
few | TRBJ2-7 | TRBV12-3/TRBV12-4 | - | TGTGCCAGCAGTTCCAGCGGGACAGCCCCTTCCTACGAGCAGTACTTC | CASSSSGTAPSYEQYF
- | TRBJ1-3 | TRBV6-5 | - | TGTGCCAGCAGTTACACTGCCTCTGGAAACACCATATATTTT | CASSYTASGNTIYF
- | TRBJ2-5 | TRBV5-3 | TRBD1 | TGTGCCAGCAGCTTCCGGGACAGGGGGGAGACCCAGTACTTC | CASSFRDRGETQYF
- | TRBJ2-5 | TRBV9 | TRBD2 | TGTGCCAGCAGCGTAACTAGCGGGGGGGAAGTGACCCAGTACTTC | CASSVTSGGEVTQYF
- | TRBJ2-5 | TRBV19 | - | TGTGCCAGTAGTCCAACCCCCGGAGAGACCCAGTACTTC | CASSPTPGETQYF
- | TRBJ2-1 | TRBV30 | - | TGTGCCTGGCGGGACTACAATGAGCAGTTCTTC | CAWRDYNEQFF
few | TRBJ1-1 | TRBV14 | - | TGTGCCAGCAGCCCTTCCTCCCCCGAGCTGAACACTGAAGCTTTCTTT | CASSPSSPELNTEAFF
- | TRBJ2-2 | TRBV9 | TRBD2 | TGTGCCAGCAGCGGCGGAACCTTTGGGAGGGGCGGGGAGCTGTTTTTT | CASSGGTFGRGGELFF